Given below is one TCR beta chain in context. The trim removed 3 bases at V and 0 bases at J, leaving 5 bases unmatched. The germline gives CDR1 KGHSH, CDR2 LQKENI. There are 16 residues in the CDR3. This sample was included in a study of blood T cell repertoires in COVID-19. At the level of the study: COVID-19 samples, acute and convalescent, were from the United States, Italy and Spain. Sample material is recorded as cDNA or gDNA derived from T cells, B-cell-depleted T cells, or PBMCs.

Under the authors' procedure: Amplification of reference gene primers was used by the study to estimate nucleated cell counts. The assay was immunoSEQ multiplex PCR, and TCRdb's table has in-frame clones only and misses some. V and J calls and clone size come straight from that table; D and trimming were deduced from the DNA. The sample holds roughly 250,000 clones, approximately 91% seen once. The source material was peripheral blood. The J gene is TRBJ1-2, the V gene TRBV18, with 9 bases identical to TRBD1. The sequence was obtained from a woman aged 40 to 50 who had recovered from COVID-19. This CDR3 reads CASSPDRGWANYGYTF. The CDR3 nucleotides are TGTGCCAGCTCACCCGACAGGGGGTGGGCTAACTATGGCTACACCTTC.